This TCR beta chain was identified in a study of control samples from healthy donors and cancer patients. CDR3 length: 15 amino acids. Per the germline V gene, CDR1 is MNHEY and CDR2 is SMNVEV (reference sequence). Germline trimming cut 10 bases from V and 4 bases from J; bases unmatched to any gene: 9. This table comes from immunoSEQ multiplex PCR, and its TCRdb copy is limited to in-frame clones, with some not included. This sample has about 180,000 clones, with 90% found just once. The TCR was taken from a woman aged 50 to 65 in good health. This chain links TRBV27 with TRBJ2-3, with 12 bases matching TRBD2. Sequencing was done on a sample of blood. In nucleotides, the CDR3 is TGTGCCACTCAGAGACTAGCGGGAGTGGCAGATACGCAGTATTTT. It yields the protein CATQRLAGVADTQYF.